Sequencing of this TCR beta chain was carried out in a study of long-term antiretroviral therapy in people with HIV. Germline V CDR1 and CDR2: KGHSH, LQKENI. The CDR3 loop spans 14 amino acids. V was trimmed by 0 bases and J by 7 bases, leaving 12 bases between them. immunoSEQ v3.0 was run at survey level. Assay: immunoSEQ multiplex PCR; the TCRdb copy retains only in-frame clones and omits some. The sample yields 35,000 to 45,000 clones, approximately 94% seen once. The chain is built from TRBV18 and TRBJ1-1, with D uncertain. The clonotype was recovered from a woman between 45 and 65 years old with HIV. This material consisted of unsorted PBMCs, taken 4.1 years after starting antiretroviral therapy. The CDR3 coding sequence is TGTGCCAGCTCACCACCGAACACCACCAGTGAAGCTTTCTTT. Its protein is CASSPPNTTSEAFF.